This T cell receptor beta chain was recovered during a study of T-cell memory formation after mild COVID-19. On the study more broadly: Most TCR clusters belonged to a single donor.

As regards this clonotype: Its antigen is not identified.

General study points: Some SARS-CoV-2-responding clones were already detected in memory before infection. Among contracting clones, CD4+ were mainly CM/EM and CD8+ enriched in EMRA. Clones that contracted from day 15 to 85 were balanced CD4/CD8, while later expanders leaned CD4+.

TCRdb re-analysed the 5' RACE reads in MiXCR, keeping a single row per CDR3 protein. In the table there are 550,000 to 600,000 distinct CDR3 sequences, about 20% of which are singletons. The sample comprised PBMCs or a T cell subset sorted from them (not recorded which). This clonotype was sampled from an adult woman who had mild COVID-19 (a few samples of this study predate the infection). Cell type and time point are not known.

This chain's CDR3 is CASRGAAGQVTGELFF. In DNA form, the CDR3 reads TGTGCCAGTAGAGGGGCGGCGGGGCAGGTCACCGGGGAGCTGTTTTTT. The V gene is TRBV6-6, the J gene TRBJ2-2; maybe TRBD2 (6 bases). This CDR3 contains 16 residues. The V gene lost 9 bases and the J gene lost 4 bases, with 21 bases spanning the gap. Germline CDR1 and CDR2: MNHNY and SVGAGI (reference sequence).